Presented here are 28 T cell receptor beta chains from one specimen sequenced in a study of T cell responses to AZD1222 COVID-19 vaccine. TCRdb's copy holds only in-frame clones and misses some; the assay was immunoSEQ multiplex PCR. The sample holds about 110,000 clones; less than 95% are singletons and the top ten take about 3%. Sample: peripheral blood, taken 28 days after the second AZD1222 dose. The source of these receptors is an adult who received the AZD1222 COVID-19 vaccine.

This sequence joins TRBV7-9 and TRBJ2-5; D may be TRBD2 (5 bases). This CDR3 is 14 amino acids long. Germline values: CDR1 SEHNR, CDR2 FQNEAQ (reference sequence). Deletions cut 3 bases from V and 4 bases from J, with 12 bases between. CDR3 nucleotides: TGTGCCAGCAGCTTCCCGAAGGACTCAGAGACCCAGTACTTC. Translated: CASSFPKDSETQYF.

As concerns this clone: In the same sample, other DNA sequences code for this CDR3. The chain links TRBV19 to TRBJ1-1; D perhaps matches TRBD1 (6 bases). The ends were cut back, 5 bases at V and 5 bases at J, with 12 bases in the middle. The CDR3 has 13 amino acids. Germline loops: CDR1 LNHDA, CDR2 SQIVND (reference sequence). The chain's CDR3 is CASSPTGWTEAFF. The CDR3 DNA reads as TGTGCCAGTAGTCCCACAGGGTGGACTGAAGCTTTCTTT.

The chain has TRBV12-3 or TRBV12-4 and TRBJ2-1; D remains ambiguous. V lost 7 bases to trimming and J lost 10 bases, with 14 bases between them. The CDR3 consists of 12 residues. The CDR3 region is CASKNPRQEQFF. In DNA form, the CDR3 reads TGTGCCAGCAAAAACCCGAGGCAGGAGCAGTTCTTC.

The gene calls are TRBV19 and TRBJ1-2, with 7 bases aligning to TRBD1. The CDR3 extends over 14 amino acids. The V gene end was trimmed by 4 bases and the J gene end by 4 bases; junction bases not matched to a gene: 6. Germline V gene lookup returns CDR1 LNHDA and CDR2 SQIVND (reference sequence). CDR3 DNA: TGTGCCAGTAGTACAGACAGGGCAAGCTATGGCTACACCTTC. This codes for CASSTDRASYGYTF. The full variable domain, completed using reference TRBV19 and TRBJ1-2, is DGGITQSPKYLFRKEGQNVTLSCEQNLNHDAMYWYRQDPGQGLRLIYYSQIVNDFQKGDIAEGYSVSREKKESFPLTVTSAQKNPTAFYLCASSTDRASYGYTFGSGTRLTVV.

This clone was recorded a few times. The chain uses TRBV9 and TRBJ2-7, with 11 bases identical to TRBD2. Germline CDR1 is SGDLS and CDR2 is YYNGEE. The trim removed 4 bases at V and 3 bases at J, leaving 3 bases unmatched. The CDR3 sequence is 14 residues long. CDR3 nucleotide sequence: TGTGCCAGCAGCTTAGCGGGGGGGATCTACGAGCAGTACTTC. Protein sequence: CASSLAGGIYEQYF.

V usage is TRBV27 and J usage is TRBJ2-7; 10 nucleotides align to TRBD1. Germline CDR1 is MNHEY and CDR2 is SMNVEV (reference sequence). CDR3 length equals 15 residues. With 4 bases clipped from V and 6 bases from J, the junction kept 9 bases outside the gene matches. The CDR3, as DNA: TGTGCCAGCAGTTGGTTTGCGACAGGGGGCCTCGAGCAGTACTTC. Translated: CASSWFATGGLEQYF.

This chain uses TRBV3-1 (or the pseudogene TRBV3-2) with TRBJ1-2; perhaps TRBD1 as D (5 bases). Germline V gene data show CDR1 as LGHDT and CDR2 as YNNKEL (reference sequence). The germline V and J ends were trimmed by 2 bases and 2 bases, with 15 bases remaining between them. This CDR3 comprises 16 residues. The CDR3 region has the DNA TGTGCCAGCAGCCAACATGGGACTTCTACCAACTATGGCTACACCTTC. This gives the protein CASSQHGTSTNYGYTF.

This clone was counted once. The rearrangement joins TRBV6-5 to TRBJ2-7; maybe TRBD1 (6 bases). Germline values: CDR1 MNHEY, CDR2 SVGAGI. This CDR3 has 14 residues. V was shortened by 0 bases and J by 6 bases, with 12 bases between the two germline ends. CDR3 sequence: CASSYSQSGAEQYF. The CDR3 nucleotides are TGTGCCAGCAGTTACTCGCAATCAGGGGCCGAGCAGTACTTC.

The chain combines TRBV5-6 with TRBJ1-3; D not certain. The germline CDR1 and CDR2 sequences are SGHDT and YYEEEE. Trimming stripped 0 bases from V and 0 bases from J, with 13 bases between. This CDR3 comprises 17 residues. The CDR3 spells CASSLVPVSHSGNTIYF. CDR3 coding DNA: TGTGCCAGCAGCTTGGTTCCCGTCTCCCACTCTGGAAACACCATATATTTT.

V usage is TRBV5-1 and J usage is TRBJ2-2; D possibly corresponds to TRBD1 (6 bases). CDR1 is SGHRS, CDR2 YFSETQ, per germline. The CDR3 is 14 amino acids. The V end lost 2 bases, the J end lost 3 bases, and 8 bases lay between the germline ends. The CDR3 sequence: CASSFGGDTGELFF. The CDR3 DNA follows: TGCGCCAGCAGCTTTGGGGGCGACACCGGGGAGCTGTTTTTT.

The rearrangement uses TRBV20-1 and TRBJ1-2; unclear D gene. Germline assignment: CDR1 DFQATT and CDR2 SNEGSKA (reference sequence). V lost 3 bases, J lost 2 bases, and 7 bases lay in between. This CDR3 has 12 amino acids. The CDR3, as DNA: TGCAGTGCTAGTTCCCAGAACTATGGCTACACCTTC. Its protein is CSASSQNYGYTF.

This chain links TRBV6-1 with TRBJ1-1, with 8 nucleotides matching TRBD1. CDR1 MNHNS and CDR2 SASEGT come from the germline V gene. V trimming: 3 bases; J trimming: 0 bases; junction bases outside the gene matches: 0. The CDR3 is made up of 14 amino acids. The CDR3 here is CASSEDRVNTEAFF. For the CDR3, the DNA is TGTGCCAGCAGTGAGGACAGGGTGAACACTGAAGCTTTCTTT.

The CDR3 nucleotides are TGTGCCAGCAGCTACAGGGGTGATCAGCCCCAGCATTTT. Translating it yields CASSYRGDQPQHF. J is TRBJ1-5 and V is TRBV6-5, with TRBD1 identical over 7 bases. Trimming at V came to 6 bases and at J to 5 bases, leaving 4 bases not matched to a gene. CDR3 length: 13 residues. Germline-derived CDR1 and CDR2 are MNHEY and SVGAGI.

This sequence joins TRBV9 and TRBJ2-3; D is unclear. The CDR3 is made up of 16 amino acids. The V gene's germline CDR1 is SGDLS and CDR2 YYNGEE. Between the trimmed V and J ends, which lost 3 bases and 1 base, there was a span of 15 bases. CDR3 residues: CASSEPRYGGTDTQYF. CDR3 in DNA: TGTGCCAGCAGCGAACCCCGGTATGGCGGCACAGATACGCAGTATTTT. The full variable domain, rest sourced from reference TRBV9 and TRBJ2-3, is DSGVTQTPKHLITATGQRVTLRCSPRSGDLSVYWYQQSLDQGLQFLIQYYNGEERAKGNILERFSAQQFPDLHSELNLSSLELGDSALYFCASSEPRYGGTDTQYFGPGTRLTVL.

This clone was recorded a few times. This chain uses TRBV30 with TRBJ2-1; D remains ambiguous. V was cut by 4 bases and J by 1 base, with 11 bases left in between. Germline V CDR1 and CDR2: GTSNPN, SVGIG (reference sequence). This CDR3 spans 14 amino acids. The CDR3 DNA reads as TGTGCCTGGACACAGCGATTATCCTACAATGAGCAGTTCTTC. This codes for CAWTQRLSYNEQFF.

This clone has a single count. The V call is TRBV6-1, the J call TRBJ2-2; 9 positions match TRBD2. The junction had 6 bases not matched to a gene; V was cut back by 2 bases and J by 8 bases. CDR3 length: 15 amino acids. The germline V gene has CDR1 MNHNS and CDR2 SASEGT. The CDR3 protein is CASSEFSGSRGELFF. Here the CDR3 DNA reads TGTGCCAGCAGTGAATTTAGCGGGAGTAGGGGGGAGCTGTTTTTT.

This clone was recorded a few times. The chain employs TRBV25-1 and TRBJ1-1, with D perhaps matching TRBD1 (6 bases). V gave up 0 bases and J gave up 1 base, with 15 bases separating them. CDR3 length equals 17 residues. CDR1 is MGHDK, CDR2 SYGVNS, per germline. CDR3 DNA: TGTGCCAGCAGTGAATACCCCCGGGGGGGCCGGAACACTGAAGCTTTCTTT. This codes for CASSEYPRGGRNTEAFF.

The chain couples TRBV6-5 to TRBJ1-2, with TRBD1 matching 8 bases. The CDR3 runs 13 residues. V shed 4 bases and J 8 bases; nucleotides not matched to a gene: 6. CDR1 is MNHEY, CDR2 SVGAGI, per germline. CDR3 in DNA: TGTGCCAGCAGTTCGACAGGGGACGGAGGCTACACCTTC. This gives the protein CASSSTGDGGYTF.

The table lists this clone with a few counts. The chain combines TRBV18 with TRBJ2-5, with a possible D match to TRBD1 (5 bases). The CDR3 has 14 residues. The V end was cut by 0 bases, the J end by 2 bases, with 7 bases between. CDR1 and CDR2 from the germline V gene are KGHSH and LQKENI. For the CDR3, the DNA is TGTGCCAGCTCACCACCGGGGCGGCAAGAGACCCAGTACTTC. Translating gives CASSPPGRQETQYF.

This chain joins TRBV10-3 and TRBJ2-1; 7 nucleotides match TRBD1. J lost 3 bases, V lost 10 bases, and 9 bases had no gene match. Germline V gives CDR1 ENHRY, CDR2 SYGVKD. The CDR3 is 14 residues long. Here the CDR3 DNA reads TGTGCCACGGTCGCACGACAGGGCTACAATGAGCAGTTCTTC. It is translated as CATVARQGYNEQFF.

The DNA for the CDR3 is TGTGCCAGCGGTATCTCTGGAAACACCATATATTTT. As protein: CASGISGNTIYF. The chain combines TRBV2 with TRBJ1-3; D gene ambiguous. The CDR3 length is 12 residues. V lost 8 bases, J lost 0 bases, and 5 bases lay in between. Germline V gives CDR1 SNHLY, CDR2 FYNNEI.

V and J are TRBV5-1 and TRBJ1-2; weak D call: TRBD1 (6 bases). Germline V lookup: CDR1 SGHRS, CDR2 YFSETQ. This CDR3 region has 13 residues. V gave up 3 bases and J gave up 10 bases, with 16 bases separating them. CDR3 sequence (DNA): TGCGCCAGCAGCTCGCAGGGGTTTTCCCTCTACACCTTC. Amino acid sequence: CASSSQGFSLYTF.

This clone appeared a few times. V is TRBV5-1 and J is TRBJ2-1; D possibly uses TRBD1 or TRBD2 (5 bases each). There are 17 residues in the CDR3. Germline V gene data show CDR1 as SGHRS and CDR2 as YFSETQ. V lost 4 bases, J lost 6 bases, and 23 bases lay in between. The CDR3 DNA sequence: TGCGCCAGCAGCCGTGGGACCGGACCACAAAGTCTCAATGAGCAGTTCTTC. Protein product: CASSRGTGPQSLNEQFF. Full variable domain (outside the CDR3, taken from reference TRBV5-1 and TRBJ2-1): KAGVTQTPRYLIKTRGQQVTLSCSPISGHRSVSWYQQTPGQGLQFLFEYFSETQRNKGNFPGRFSGRQFSNSRSEMNVSTLELGDSALYLCASSRGTGPQSLNEQFFGPGTRLTVL.

The rearrangement uses TRBV3-1 (or the pseudogene TRBV3-2) and TRBJ1-2; D ambiguous. CDR3 size: 15 residues. CDR1 and CDR2 from the germline V gene are LGHDT and YNNKEL (reference sequence). Trimming took off 0 bases at V and 6 bases at J, with 14 bases between the two ends. The CDR3 sequence is CASSQDRWAGHGYTF. The CDR3 DNA is TGTGCCAGCAGCCAAGATCGGTGGGCAGGTCATGGCTACACCTTC.

The CDR3 spells CATSTSGTTDTQYF. The DNA for the CDR3 is TGCGCCACCAGTACTAGCGGGACCACAGATACGCAGTATTTT. The chain uses TRBV5-1 and TRBJ2-3, with 10 nucleotides matching TRBD2. The CDR3 has 14 residues. The germline V gene has CDR1 SGHRS and CDR2 YFSETQ. V gave up 9 bases and J gave up 2 bases; unmatched junction bases: 6.

The chain's CDR3 is CASSFLQTYNSPLHF. CDR3 DNA sequence: TGTGCCAGCAGCTTTCTGCAGACCTATAATTCACCCCTCCACTTT. The chain joins TRBV5-8 to TRBJ1-6; unclear D gene. The CDR3 runs 15 residues. Looked up from germline, CDR1 is SGHTS and CDR2 is YDEGEE. The V end lost 2 bases, the J end lost 2 bases, and 8 bases lay between the germline ends.

The gene calls are TRBV5-1 and TRBJ1-1, with 7 bases matching TRBD1. With V trimmed by 3 bases and J by 6 bases, 11 bases remained unmatched. This CDR3 has 15 residues. The germline V gene encodes CDR1 SGHRS and CDR2 YFSETQ. The DNA for the CDR3 is TGCGCCAGCAGCTCCCCACAGGGGTTAGGGGCTGAAGCTTTCTTT. Protein product: CASSSPQGLGAEAFF.

The V call is TRBV12-5, the J call TRBJ1-1; 9 bases align to TRBD1. The V and J ends lost 5 bases and 0 bases, in that order; junction bases with no gene match: 4. Germline assignment: CDR1 LGHNT and CDR2 FRNRAP. This CDR3 has 15 amino acids. Here the CDR3 reads CASGVGQGLNTEAFF. The CDR3, as DNA: TGTGCTAGTGGTGTGGGACAGGGCCTGAACACTGAAGCTTTCTTT.